These T cell receptor beta chains were read from a single sample in a study of blood T cells in healthy people across ages. One entry per CDR3 protein, called by TCRdb with MiXCR from the 5' RACE reads. The data hold hundreds of thousands of distinct CDR3 sequences, with around two fifths observed a single time. Sample: blood. Source of these receptors: a man aged 55 to 70 in good health. The CDR3 runs from the conserved cysteine through the conserved F or W. D genes are given only for firm matches. Only part of the rows carry a size: once, few, many, or a class if the clone is expanded.

CDR3 protein,CDR3 DNA,V gene,J gene,CDR3 length,D gene,clone size
CASSPNTDSLNQPQHF,TGTGCCAGCTCACCAAACACGGACAGCCTGAATCAGCCCCAGCATTTT,TRBV18,TRBJ1-5,16,NA,NA
CASSQAGDYEQYF,TGCGCCAGCAGCCAGGCGGGGGACTACGAGCAGTACTTC,TRBV5-1,TRBJ2-7,13,TRBD2,few
CASSLVYGRRITYEQYF,TGTGCCAGCAGTTTAGTATACGGGCGGAGGATAACCTACGAGCAGTACTTC,TRBV12-3/TRBV12-4,TRBJ2-7,17,NA,NA
CASSAQPLEVGANVLTF,TGTGCCAGCAGCGCTCAGCCTTTGGAGGTTGGGGCCAACGTCCTGACTTTC,TRBV5-5,TRBJ2-6,17,NA,few
CSAELGGPGGLFF,TGCAGTGCGGAATTGGGGGGGCCAGGGGGACTGTTTTTT,TRBV20-1,TRBJ1-4,13,TRBD1,few
CAWSAMNTEAFF,TGTGCCTGGAGTGCGATGAACACTGAAGCTTTCTTT,TRBV30,TRBJ1-1,12,NA,few
CASSAEGLMNTEAFF,TGTGCCAGCAGTGCGGAGGGTCTAATGAACACTGAAGCTTTCTTT,TRBV28,TRBJ1-1,15,NA,NA
CAISESGLAGRNEQFF,TGTGCCATCAGTGAGTCGGGACTAGCGGGCAGAAATGAGCAGTTCTTC,TRBV10-3,TRBJ2-1,16,TRBD2,few
CASSGPGLDNEQFF,TGTGCCAGCAGCGGTCCGGGGCTCGACAATGAGCAGTTCTTC,TRBV9,TRBJ2-1,14,NA,few
CAISESGTGSSEQYF,TGTGCCATCAGTGAGTCGGGGACAGGGTCGTCCGAGCAGTACTTC,TRBV10-3,TRBJ2-7,15,TRBD1,few
CASGTLAGGETQYF,TGTGCCAGCGGGACTCTAGCGGGAGGAGAGACCCAGTACTTC,TRBV7-2,TRBJ2-5,14,TRBD2,few
CSARGQGVNQPQHF,TGCAGTGCTAGAGGACAGGGGGTTAATCAGCCCCAGCATTTT,TRBV20-1,TRBJ1-5,14,TRBD1,NA
CASSQGLEAFF,TGTGCCAGCAGCCAAGGACTCGAAGCTTTCTTT,TRBV3-1,TRBJ1-1,11,NA,few
CAWGKETQYF,TGTGCCTGGGGGAAAGAGACCCAGTACTTC,TRBV30,TRBJ2-5,10,NA,NA
CASSLVPAGGYEQYF,TGTGCCAGCAGCTTAGTTCCAGCGGGGGGCTACGAGCAGTACTTC,TRBV7-2,TRBJ2-7,15,TRBD2,few
CSVPGQARSAYGYTF,TGCAGTGTCCCCGGTCAGGCTAGGTCGGCCTATGGCTACACCTTC,TRBV20-1,TRBJ1-2,15,NA,NA
CASSWQNTPGETQYF,TGTGCCAGCAGCTGGCAGAACACCCCAGGAGAGACCCAGTACTTC,TRBV5-6,TRBJ2-5,15,NA,NA
CASGGGSGSHEQYF,TGTGCCAGTGGCGGAGGGTCGGGCTCCCACGAGCAGTACTTC,TRBV7-8,TRBJ2-7,14,NA,NA
CASSVDRGRIYEQYF,TGTGCCAGTAGTGTTGACCGGGGAAGGATCTACGAGCAGTACTTC,TRBV19,TRBJ2-7,15,NA,few
CASRSRTREGEQYF,TGTGCCAGCAGGTCTCGGACCAGAGAGGGGGAGCAGTACTTC,TRBV12-3/TRBV12-4,TRBJ2-5,14,NA,NA
CASSLAIGQGEPEAFF,TGTGCCAGCAGCTTAGCCATAGGACAGGGGGAGCCTGAAGCTTTCTTT,TRBV7-8,TRBJ1-1,16,TRBD1,NA
CASSEGQVNSPLHF,TGCGCCAGCAGCGAAGGACAGGTGAATTCACCCCTCCACTTT,TRBV5-1,TRBJ1-6,14,TRBD1,few
CASSQRLLYEQYF,TGCGCCAGCAGCCAAAGACTCCTCTACGAGCAGTACTTC,TRBV4-1,TRBJ2-7,13,NA,NA
CASSQVAMTGGSPLHF,TGCGCCAGCAGCCAAGTTGCCATGACAGGGGGGTCACCCCTCCACTTT,TRBV4-3,TRBJ1-6,16,TRBD1,NA
CASSLWAAGQAYNEQFF,TGTGCCAGCAGCTTATGGGCGGCGGGACAGGCCTACAATGAGCAGTTCTTC,TRBV7-3,TRBJ2-1,17,TRBD1,few
CSARDRVRTGAQYF,TGCAGTGCTAGAGATAGGGTCCGGACAGGGGCGCAGTATTTT,TRBV20-1,TRBJ2-3,14,TRBD1,NA
CSVTIRNGETQYF,TGCAGCGTTACGATCAGAAACGGGGAGACCCAGTACTTC,TRBV29-1,TRBJ2-5,13,NA,NA
CSAIGGPSLGTQYF,TGCAGTGCTATCGGGGGGCCCTCATTAGGTACGCAGTATTTT,TRBV20-1,TRBJ2-3,14,NA,few
CSARARGAYNSPLHF,TGCAGTGCTAGAGCGAGAGGGGCCTATAATTCACCCCTCCACTTT,TRBV20-1,TRBJ1-6,15,NA,NA
CSVEDNSYEQYF,TGCAGCGTTGAAGACAACAGCTACGAGCAGTACTTC,TRBV29-1,TRBJ2-7,12,NA,NA
CATSRAKNQPQHF,TGTGCCACCAGCAGAGCAAAGAATCAGCCCCAGCATTTT,TRBV15,TRBJ1-5,13,NA,NA
CASSFQAASLNEQFF,TGTGCCAGCAGTTTCCAGGCTGCTTCTCTCAATGAGCAGTTCTTC,TRBV12-3/TRBV12-4,TRBJ2-1,15,NA,NA
CASSRVRGGRGNTEAFF,TGCGCCAGCTCCAGAGTCCGGGGAGGGAGGGGAAACACTGAAGCTTTCTTT,TRBV10-2,TRBJ1-1,17,NA,few
CASSQDPANYGYTF,TGCGCCAGCAGCCAAGATCCCGCGAACTATGGCTACACCTTC,TRBV4-1,TRBJ1-2,14,NA,many
CSARVGSGGETQYF,TGCAGTGCTAGAGTGGGATCAGGGGGAGAGACCCAGTACTTC,TRBV20-1,TRBJ2-5,14,TRBD1,NA
CASSPSRDEKLFF,TGTGCCAGCAGCCCAAGCAGGGATGAAAAACTGTTTTTT,TRBV7-2,TRBJ1-4,13,NA,NA
CASSSIRGGTDGYTF,TGTGCCAGCAGCTCCATACGGGGGGGAACAGATGGCTACACCTTC,TRBV7-8,TRBJ1-2,15,NA,NA
CASSLAWGPVGQETQYF,TGTGCCAGCAGCTTAGCGTGGGGCCCAGTGGGCCAAGAGACCCAGTACTTC,TRBV7-8,TRBJ2-5,17,NA,few
CASSQDFAAQEAFF,TGTGCCAGCTCACAGGACTTCGCGGCGCAGGAAGCTTTCTTT,TRBV18,TRBJ1-1,14,NA,NA
CASSQVAGGDEQYF,TGTGCCAGCAGCCAAGTTGCAGGGGGAGACGAGCAGTACTTC,TRBV3-1,TRBJ2-7,14,TRBD1,few
CASRWDSAYEQYF,TGCGCCAGCAGGTGGGACTCCGCCTACGAGCAGTACTTC,TRBV5-1,TRBJ2-7,13,NA,NA
CASARVATNEQFF,TGTGCCAGCGCACGGGTTGCCACTAATGAGCAGTTCTTC,TRBV18,TRBJ2-1,13,NA,NA
CSAPLSLREQFF,TGCAGTGCTCCACTGTCTCTGAGGGAGCAGTTCTTC,TRBV20-1,TRBJ2-1,12,NA,NA
CASSLGTSEDYEQYF,TGCGCCAGCAGCTTGGGGACTAGCGAAGACTACGAGCAGTACTTC,TRBV5-1,TRBJ2-7,15,TRBD2,NA
CASSQDARGTVEQYF,TGCGCCAGCAGCCAAGATGCCCGGGGAACAGTCGAGCAGTACTTC,TRBV4-3,TRBJ2-7,15,NA,NA
CASSSLINRDVTQYF,TGTGCCAGCAGCTCACTTATTAACCGGGACGTAACGCAGTATTTT,TRBV7-9,TRBJ2-3,15,NA,medium-sized